This TCR beta chain comes out of a study of Tregs in tolerant kidney transplant recipients. Study findings and constraints: Donor-specific Treg expansion exceeded global Treg expansion in tolerant patients, suggesting antigen drive. This study did not directly address biological reproducibility.

Comment on this clone: Its cognate antigen is unknown.

Repertoires were generated with immunoSEQ multiplex PCR, while TCRdb's copy carries only in-frame clones and drops some. The sample records approximately 15,000 clones, about four fifths being singletons. Before regulatory T cell sorting, thawed PBMCs rested overnight at 37°C in 150 to 200 IU/ml IL-2. V dropped 1 base and J dropped 9 bases, with 4 bases sitting between them. Germline CDR1 SGHVS, CDR2 FQNEAQ. This CDR3 spans 11 amino acids. The specimen comprised Tregs from blood, sampled before the transplant. This TCR came from a human donor who received a combined kidney and bone marrow transplant. The rearrangement uses TRBV7-8 and TRBJ2-4; D not certain. The CDR3 is CASSLDIIQYF. CDR3 nucleotide sequence: TGTGCCAGCAGCTTAGACATCATTCAGTACTTC.